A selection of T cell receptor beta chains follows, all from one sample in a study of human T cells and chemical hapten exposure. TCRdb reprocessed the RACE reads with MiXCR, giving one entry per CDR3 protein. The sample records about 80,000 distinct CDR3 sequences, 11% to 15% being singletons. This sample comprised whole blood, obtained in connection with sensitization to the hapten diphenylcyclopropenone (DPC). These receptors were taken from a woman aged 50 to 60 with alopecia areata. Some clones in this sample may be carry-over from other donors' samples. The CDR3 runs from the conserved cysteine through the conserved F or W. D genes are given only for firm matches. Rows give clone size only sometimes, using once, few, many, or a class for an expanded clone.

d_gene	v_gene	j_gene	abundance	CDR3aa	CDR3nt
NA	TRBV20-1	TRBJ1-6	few	CSAKGTNSPLHF	TGCAGTGCTAAAGGGACTAATTCACCCCTCCACTTT
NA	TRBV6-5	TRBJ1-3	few	CASIMDRTGNTIYF	TGTGCCAGCATCATGGACAGAACTGGAAACACCATATATTTT
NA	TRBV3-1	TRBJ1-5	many	CASSQSAVGAQHF	TGTGCCAGCAGCCAATCTGCGGTAGGCGCCCAGCATTTT
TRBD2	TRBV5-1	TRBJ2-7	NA	CASSLALAGAPEQYF	TGCGCCAGCAGCTTGGCTTTAGCGGGGGCCCCCGAGCAGTACTTC
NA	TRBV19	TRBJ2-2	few	CASSLGGGTGELFF	TGTGCCAGTAGCCTGGGGGGCGGCACCGGGGAGCTGTTTTTT
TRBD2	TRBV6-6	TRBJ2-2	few	CASSYSPSGSGTGELFF	TGTGCCAGCAGTTACTCCCCTAGCGGGAGTGGCACCGGGGAGCTGTTTTTT
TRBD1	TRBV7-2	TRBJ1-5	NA	CASSSTGGSNQPQHF	TGTGCCAGCAGTTCGACAGGGGGGAGCAATCAGCCCCAGCATTTT
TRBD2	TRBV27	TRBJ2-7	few	CASRMGLATYEQYF	TGTGCCAGCAGGATGGGACTAGCCACCTACGAGCAGTACTTC
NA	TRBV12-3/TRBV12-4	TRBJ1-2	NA	CASSPGQGYTF	TGTGCCAGCAGTCCGGGCCAGGGCTACACCTTC
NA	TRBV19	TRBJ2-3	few	CASSIGTTTDTQYF	TGTGCCAGTAGTATAGGTACGACCACAGATACGCAGTATTTT
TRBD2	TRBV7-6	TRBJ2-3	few	CASSFGTSGTGYTQYF	TGTGCCAGCAGCTTCGGGACTAGCGGGACCGGGTATACGCAGTATTTT
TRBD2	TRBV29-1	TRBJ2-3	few	CSGGVAGTDTQYF	TGCAGCGGTGGTGTAGCGGGAACAGATACGCAGTATTTT
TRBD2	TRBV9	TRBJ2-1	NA	CASSGSTSGGEQFF	TGTGCCAGCAGCGGATCGACTAGCGGGGGTGAGCAGTTCTTC
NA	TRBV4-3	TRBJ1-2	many	CASSQGLFSGANYGYTF	TGCGCCAGCAGCCAAGGCTTGTTCTCGGGAGCTAACTATGGCTACACCTTC
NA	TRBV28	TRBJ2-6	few	CASSLIRWSGANVLTF	TGTGCCAGCAGTTTAATCAGATGGTCTGGGGCCAACGTCCTGACTTTC
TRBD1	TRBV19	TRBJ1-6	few	CASSPQGDSHSPLHF	TGTGCCAGTAGTCCCCAGGGGGACAGCCATTCACCCCTCCACTTT
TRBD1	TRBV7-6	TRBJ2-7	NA	CASRVRDRSSYEQYF	TGTGCCAGCAGGGTCCGGGACAGGAGCTCCTACGAGCAGTACTTC
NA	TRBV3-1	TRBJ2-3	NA	CASSHGLEQYF	TGTGCCAGCAGCCACGGCCTCGAGCAGTATTTT
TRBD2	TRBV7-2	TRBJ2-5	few	CASGTSGHQETQYF	TGTGCCAGCGGGACTAGCGGGCACCAAGAGACCCAGTACTTC
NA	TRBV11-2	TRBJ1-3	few	CASSLGGVSGNTIYF	TGTGCCAGCAGCTTAGGAGGAGTCTCTGGAAACACCATATATTTT
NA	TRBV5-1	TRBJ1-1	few	CASTLPLSGNTEAFF	TGCGCCAGCACACTTCCTTTATCAGGGAACACTGAAGCTTTCTTT
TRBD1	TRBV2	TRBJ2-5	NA	CASSPGTGGTETQYF	TGTGCCAGCAGCCCGGGGACAGGGGGCACGGAGACCCAGTACTTC
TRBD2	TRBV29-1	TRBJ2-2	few	CSVEPSGRPGELFF	TGCAGCGTTGAACCTAGCGGGAGGCCCGGGGAGCTGTTTTTT
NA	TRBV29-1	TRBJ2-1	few	CSVNPGSYNEQFF	TGCAGCGTTAACCCGGGCTCCTACAATGAGCAGTTCTTC
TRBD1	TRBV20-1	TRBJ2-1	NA	CSARPHRGYYNEQFF	TGCAGTGCTAGACCCCACAGGGGCTATTACAATGAGCAGTTCTTC
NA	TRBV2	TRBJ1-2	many	CADDLEAMGGYTF	TGTGCCGATGACCTTGAGGCGATGGGAGGCTACACCTTC
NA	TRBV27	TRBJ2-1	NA	CASSFVAQTRSYNEQFF	TGTGCCAGCAGTTTCGTTGCACAGACTAGATCCTACAATGAGCAGTTCTTC
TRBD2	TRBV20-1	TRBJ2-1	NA	CSATGTSGRAYNEQFF	TGCAGTGCTACAGGGACTAGCGGGAGGGCCTACAATGAGCAGTTCTTC
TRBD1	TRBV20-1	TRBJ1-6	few	CSVMGTGSSPLHF	TGCAGTGTTATGGGGACAGGGAGTTCACCCCTCCACTTT
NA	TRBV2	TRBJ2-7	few	CASTRRLGSSNEQYF	TGTGCCAGCACCCGTCGACTGGGGTCTAGCAACGAGCAGTACTTC
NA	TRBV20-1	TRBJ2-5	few	CSARLNEGPGTQYF	TGCAGTGCTAGGCTAAACGAGGGCCCGGGGACCCAGTACTTC
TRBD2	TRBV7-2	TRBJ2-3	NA	CASSSSGRVSDTQYF	TGTGCCAGCAGCTCGAGCGGGAGGGTTTCGGATACGCAGTATTTT
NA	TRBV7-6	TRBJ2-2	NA	CASRTRAGGTAGELFF	TGTGCCAGCAGGACGCGGGCTGGCGGGACCGCCGGGGAGCTGTTTTTT
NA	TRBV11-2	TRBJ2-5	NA	CASSLVSGLETQYF	TGTGCCAGCAGCTTAGTGTCCGGGCTGGAGACCCAGTACTTC
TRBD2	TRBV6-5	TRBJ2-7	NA	CASISAASGTGEQYF	TGTGCCAGCATCTCCGCAGCTAGCGGGACTGGCGAGCAGTACTTC
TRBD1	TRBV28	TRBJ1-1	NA	CASSPQGAVSQAFF	TGTGCCAGCAGTCCCCAGGGGGCAGTGAGTCAAGCTTTCTTT
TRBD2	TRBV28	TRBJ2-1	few	CASSSATSRSYNEQFF	TGTGCCAGCAGTTCCGCGACTAGCCGCTCCTACAATGAGCAGTTCTTC
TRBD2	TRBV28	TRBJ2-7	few	CASIPSGEAYEQYF	TGTGCCAGCATTCCCAGCGGGGAAGCCTACGAGCAGTACTTC
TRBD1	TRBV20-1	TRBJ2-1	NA	CSASGQDNTYNEQFF	TGCAGTGCTAGTGGACAGGACAACACCTACAATGAGCAGTTCTTC
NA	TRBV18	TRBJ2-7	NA	CASSPVQGSDEQYF	TGTGCCAGCTCACCCGTTCAGGGGAGCGACGAGCAGTACTTC
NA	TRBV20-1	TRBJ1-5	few	CSARESTQPQHF	TGCAGTGCTAGAGAGAGTACTCAGCCCCAGCATTTT
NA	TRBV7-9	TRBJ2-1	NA	CASSSMLDNEQFF	TGTGCCAGCAGCTCTATGCTCGACAATGAGCAGTTCTTC
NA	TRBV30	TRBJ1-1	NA	CAWSLSLTEAFF	TGTGCCTGGAGTCTAAGCTTAACTGAAGCTTTCTTT
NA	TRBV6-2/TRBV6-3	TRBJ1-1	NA	CASSYPSARGAPEAFF	TGTGCCAGCAGTTACCCATCGGCGCGGGGCGCACCCGAAGCTTTCTTT
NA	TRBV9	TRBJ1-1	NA	CASSALAGSGTEAFF	TGTGCCAGCAGCGCCCTTGCAGGGTCCGGCACTGAAGCTTTCTTT
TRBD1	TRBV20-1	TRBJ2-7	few	CSARGQGDPTRQYF	TGCAGTGCTAGGGGACAGGGGGACCCAACTCGGCAGTACTTC
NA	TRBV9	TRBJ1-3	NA	CASSVELRLTLGNTIYF	TGTGCCAGCAGCGTAGAGTTGCGCCTCACCCTCGGAAACACCATATATTTT
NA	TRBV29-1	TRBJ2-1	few	CSVEDYNEQFF	TGCAGCGTTGAAGACTACAATGAGCAGTTCTTC
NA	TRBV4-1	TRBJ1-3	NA	CASSQEPPRDVYSGNTIYF	TGCGCCAGCAGCCAAGAACCTCCCCGGGACGTCTACTCTGGAAACACCATATATTTT
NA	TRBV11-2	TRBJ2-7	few	CASSLPFGLGFYEQYF	TGTGCCAGCAGCTTACCTTTCGGGTTAGGATTCTACGAGCAGTACTTC
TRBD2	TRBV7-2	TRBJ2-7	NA	CASTPRGPSGRYEQYF	TGTGCCAGCACCCCCCGGGGGCCTAGCGGGAGATACGAGCAGTACTTC
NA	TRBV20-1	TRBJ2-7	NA	CSANPHGRGRAYEQYF	TGCAGTGCGAATCCCCATGGTAGGGGCCGGGCCTACGAGCAGTACTTC
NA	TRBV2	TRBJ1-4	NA	CASSSVTRTGEKLFF	TGTGCCAGCAGCAGTGTTACGAGGACTGGTGAAAAACTGTTTTTT
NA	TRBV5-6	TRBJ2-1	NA	CASSVGLTSSYNEQFF	TGTGCCAGCAGCGTCGGGCTAACCAGCTCCTACAATGAGCAGTTCTTC
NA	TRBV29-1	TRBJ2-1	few	CSVEESSYNEQFF	TGCAGCGTTGAGGAGAGCTCCTACAATGAGCAGTTCTTC
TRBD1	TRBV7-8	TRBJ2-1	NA	CASMPPGQGILYNEQFF	TGTGCCAGCATGCCCCCGGGACAGGGGATCTTATACAATGAGCAGTTCTTC